One sample yielded the 4 T cell receptor beta chains listed below, sequenced in a study of T cell changes during pregnancy in multiple sclerosis. Data came from immunoSEQ multiplex PCR; TCRdb stores just in-frame clones and leaves some out. The sample lists about 77,000 clones, more than 85% occurring once. This sample comprised peripheral blood, obtained after pregnancy. These TCRs come from a female donor in good health, enrolled as a control in a pregnancy study.

The chain joins TRBV7-2 to TRBJ1-5; tentatively, D is TRBD1 (6 bases). The CDR3 covers 12 residues. Germline CDR1 reads SGHTA; CDR2 reads FQGNSA. Trimming shortened V by 3 bases and J by 6 bases, and 6 bases separated the two germline ends. The CDR3 DNA reads as TGTGCCAGCAGCTTCAGGGGTCAGCCCCAGCATTTT. Protein: CASSFRGQPQHF.

The chain couples TRBV15 to TRBJ2-7, with 13 bases matching TRBD2. CDR3 length equals 14 residues. CDR1 is LNHNV and CDR2 is YYDKDF in the germline V gene (reference sequence). V trimming: 4 bases; J trimming: 5 bases; junction bases outside the gene matches: 2. The CDR3 nucleotides read TGTGCCACCAGCAAAACTAGCGGGAGGGACGAGCAGTACTTC. This gives the protein CATSKTSGRDEQYF.

The rearrangement joins TRBV7-8 to TRBJ2-3; D is possibly TRBD2 (7 bases). This CDR3 contains 17 residues. From germline, CDR1 is SGHVS and CDR2 FQNEAQ. Trimming cost V 5 bases and J 4 bases, with 22 bases left between them. The DNA for the CDR3 is TGTGCCAGCAGCCTAAATTGGCCGGGGAGGGGGGCAGATACGCAGTATTTT. It codes for CASSLNWPGRGADTQYF.

This CDR3 reads CSVDEAAGELFF. The CDR3, as DNA: TGCAGCGTTGACGAGGCGGCCGGGGAGCTGTTTTTT. This chain uses TRBV29-1 with TRBJ2-2; D ambiguous. V was trimmed by 3 bases and J by 6 bases, leaving 8 bases between them. The CDR3 covers 12 residues. The germline V gene encodes CDR1 SQVTM and CDR2 ANQGSEA.